This T cell receptor (beta chain) was recovered during a study of blood T cell repertoires in COVID-19. This CDR3 contains 15 residues. With 3 bases removed from V and 0 bases from J, the gap between germline ends came to 9 bases. Germline CDR1 MNHEY, CDR2 SVGAGI. Authors' methods: Reference gene primer amplification gave nucleated cell count estimates. Clones were read by immunoSEQ multiplex PCR, and TCRdb kept only the in-frame ones, dropping some. V and J calls and clone size are as listed in that table; D and trimming were resolved from the DNA. Here the sample spans tens of thousands of clones, around 84% being singletons.

The chain carries TRBV6-5 and TRBJ1-3; D possibly corresponds to TRBD1 (5 bases). The receptor comes from a woman of 80 years or more with acute or convalescent COVID-19. Sequencing used peripheral blood. The DNA of the CDR3 is TGTGCCAGCAGTTATCAGGGTGGCTCTGGAAACACCATATATTTT. Amino acids: CASSYQGGSGNTIYF.